This record covers a single T cell receptor (beta chain). Some clones are missing from TCRdb's copy, which holds only in-frame ones; the method was immunoSEQ multiplex PCR. The sample has some 200,000 clones; roughly 91% are singletons. Deletions cut 7 bases from V and 8 bases from J, with 12 bases between. CDR1 MDHEN and CDR2 SYDVKM come from the germline V gene. This CDR3 region has 12 residues. This specimen belongs to a study of control samples from healthy donors and cancer patients. The chain joins TRBV28 to TRBJ2-1; TRBD1 might be the D (5 bases). Sequences were obtained from blood. The TCR was taken from a woman in her twenties or thirties in good health. This CDR3 is CASISQGHEQFF. The CDR3 DNA is TGTGCCAGCATTTCGCAGGGCCATGAGCAGTTCTTC.